The sequence of this T cell receptor beta chain was determined in a study of blood T cells in healthy people across ages. Together with a sample-barcoded 5' primer, a J-beta primer mix was included in a second PCR lasting roughly 6 to 12 cycles. One entry per CDR3 protein, called by TCRdb with MiXCR from the 5' RACE reads. Among more than 800,000 distinct CDR3 sequences, under 45% were seen once, and the ten largest hold 18%. Germline assignment: CDR1 MDHEN and CDR2 SYDVKM. CDR3 length equals 14 residues. The V end lost 8 bases, the J end lost 1 base, and 15 bases lay between the germline ends. Notes on the study in general: Researchers report that TCR beta diversity correlated strongly with naive T cell percentage.

To note about this clonotype: Its antigen is not identified.

This clonotype was sampled from a woman aged 60-75 years in good health. Sequenced material: blood. V gene TRBV28 combines with J gene TRBJ2-7; no clear D. The CDR3 DNA follows: TGTGCCAGCTCCTACTTCCCTGTATCCTACGAGCAGTACTTC. Translated: CASSYFPVSYEQYF.